The clone carrying this TCR beta chain was counted once. The entry originates in a study of blood T cell repertoires in COVID-19. As for the study in general: Donors in the United States, Italy and Spain gave samples during acute or convalescent COVID-19. From T cells, B-cell-depleted T cells, or PBMCs came the material, which was cDNA or gDNA.

Original data processing: Reference gene primer amplification gave nucleated cell count estimates. The protocol was immunoSEQ multiplex PCR, while the TCRdb copy is restricted to in-frame clones and leaves out a portion. V, J and clone size are taken as reported in that table, and D and trimming were inferred from the DNA itself. The sample carries about 98,000 clones, 82% recorded once. The junction had 4 bases not matched to a gene; V was cut back by 0 bases and J by 3 bases. Germline CDR1 MNHEY, CDR2 SVGEGT. The CDR3 runs 15 residues. J is TRBJ2-7 and V is TRBV6-2 or TRBV6-3, with 8 bases fitting TRBD2. The sequenced material came from peripheral blood. This receptor was identified in a man aged 65 to 85 with active or convalescent COVID-19. The CDR3, as DNA: TGTGCCAGCAGTTACTCGTTAGCGGGGAACTACGAGCAGTACTTC. Residues: CASSYSLAGNYEQYF.